Each of the 7 T cell receptor beta chains below was sequenced from the same sample in a study of shared clonotypes between healthy human individuals. CD45RO-negative CD8 cells positively selected for CCR7 made up the naive population, which excluded terminally differentiated effector memory CD45RA+ cells. The table came from immunoSEQ multiplex PCR; TCRdb's copy has only in-frame clones and leaves some out. The profile shows about 2.1 million clones, over 85% of them singletons. The sequenced sample consisted of naive CD8+ T cells from PBMCs. The receptors shown here come from a young man in good health. Some clones in this sample may be carry-over from other donors' samples.

The rearrangement links TRBV30 to TRBJ1-2; D ambiguous. This CDR3 region has 8 residues. The germline V and J ends were trimmed by 8 bases and 7 bases, with 5 bases remaining between them. The germline V gene has CDR1 GTSNPN and CDR2 SVGIG (reference sequence). The CDR3 spells CALAGYTF. For the CDR3, the DNA is TGTGCCCTGGCTGGCTACACCTTC.

The chain carries TRBV30 and TRBJ2-1, with 7 nucleotides matching TRBD2. V lost 2 bases to trimming and J lost 4 bases; unmatched junction nucleotides: 14. CDR1 and CDR2 from the germline V gene are GTSNPN and SVGIG (reference sequence). The CDR3 is 17 residues long. The CDR3 coding sequence is TGTGCCTGGAGTTGGAGGGAGGGCCTTCCCATTTACAATGAGCAGTTCTTC. Its protein product is CAWSWREGLPIYNEQFF.

The CDR3: CASSLSRGAEGEAFF. For the CDR3, the DNA is TGTGCCAGCAGTTTATCTAGGGGGGCCGAGGGTGAAGCTTTCTTT. This rearrangement joins TRBV27 to TRBJ1-1, with a possible D match to TRBD1 (6 bases). The germline gives CDR1 MNHEY, CDR2 SMNVEV (reference sequence). V was cut by 0 bases and J by 7 bases, with 15 bases left in between. This CDR3 is built from 15 residues.

The CDR3, as DNA: TGCGCCAGCAGCCCCTTTCGTGGGAGGGGGCGCGGGTCGAAGTCTGAAGCTTTCTTT. Its protein is CASSPFRGRGRGSKSEAFF. This chain joins TRBV5-1 and TRBJ1-1, with 7 bases that match TRBD1. Germline CDR1 reads SGHRS; CDR2 reads YFSETQ. Trimming removed 4 bases from V and 6 bases from J; junction bases left unmatched: 24. This CDR3 has 19 residues.

Points on this clone: The sample carries other DNA sequences with the same CDR3. This chain links TRBV7-9 with TRBJ1-5, with unresolved D. Germline V gives CDR1 SEHNR, CDR2 FQNEAQ (reference sequence). Trimming cost V 5 bases and J 2 bases, with 10 bases left between them. The CDR3 runs to 14 residues. Here the CDR3 DNA reads TGTGCCAGCAGCCCCCCGGGTGGCAATCAGCCCCAGCATTTT. Its translation: CASSPPGGNQPQHF.

Of note for this clone: Other DNA sequences from this sample encode an identical CDR3 as well. The V gene is TRBV7-9, the J gene TRBJ2-1; D not certain. V was pared by 5 bases and J by 5 bases, with 4 bases between. Per the germline V gene, CDR1 is SEHNR and CDR2 is FQNEAQ (reference sequence). This CDR3 region has 11 residues. The CDR3 loop is CASSGHNEQFF. In DNA form, the CDR3 reads TGTGCCAGCAGCGGACACAATGAGCAGTTCTTC.

Concerning this clone itself: Other nucleotide sequences in the sample specify the same CDR3. The V gene is TRBV7-2, the J gene TRBJ2-1; 7 bases align to TRBD2. With V trimmed by 1 base and J by 2 bases, 2 bases remained unmatched. Germline V gene lookup returns CDR1 SGHTA and CDR2 FQGNSA. The CDR3 has 15 residues. CDR3 sequence (DNA): TGTGCCAGCAGCTTAGTCGGGGGGACCTACAATGAGCAGTTCTTC. Amino acid sequence: CASSLVGGTYNEQFF.